The 23 T cell receptor beta chains reported below all come from one sample, sequenced in a study of T cells after yellow fever vaccination. TCRdb re-derived calls from the 5' RACE reads in MiXCR, one entry per CDR3 protein. The sample has a few hundred thousand distinct CDR3 sequences; roughly a fifth are singletons. Source: PBMCs, taken 15 days after the yellow fever booster vaccination. These TCRs come from a man aged 25-40 years who received the YFV17D yellow fever vaccine.

This chain connects TRBV5-1 to TRBJ2-7; the D is unclear. The V end was cut by 4 bases, the J end by 0 bases, with 11 bases between. This CDR3 comprises 14 residues. The germline gives CDR1 SGHRS, CDR2 YFSETQ. CDR3 in amino acids: CASSQGPPSYEQYF. Here the CDR3 DNA reads TGCGCCAGCAGCCAAGGCCCCCCCTCCTACGAGCAGTACTTC.

The rearrangement uses TRBV12-3 or TRBV12-4 and TRBJ2-7, with TRBD2 matching over 9 bases. This CDR3 contains 14 residues. After removal of 3 bases from V and 6 bases from J, the junction contained 6 bases not matched to a gene. The CDR3 region has the DNA TGTGCCAGCAGTTTGGGTAGCGGGAGCGTCGAGCAGTACTTC. Encoded protein: CASSLGSGSVEQYF.

Only a few counts were recorded for this clonotype. This chain uses TRBV21-1 with TRBJ1-4. TRBV21-1 corresponds to a pseudogene. This CDR3 is 14 amino acids long. CDR3 DNA: TGTGCCAGCAGCAAACGGAGCGGAGAGAAAAAACTGTTTTTT. Amino acids: CASSKRSGEKKLFF.

This clonotype was seen once. The genes are TRBV27 and TRBJ2-1, with D possibly being TRBD1 or TRBD2 (6 bases each). The CDR3 has 16 residues. V gave up 7 bases and J gave up 0 bases, with 16 bases separating them. Per the germline V gene, CDR1 is MNHEY and CDR2 is SMNVEV (reference sequence). CDR3 in amino acids: CASTFGGGSSYNEQFF. CDR3 bases: TGTGCCAGCACCTTCGGGGGCGGTAGCTCCTACAATGAGCAGTTCTTC.

The J gene is TRBJ2-7, the V gene TRBV6-5; D may correspond to TRBD1 or TRBD2 (5 bases each). Germline V lookup: CDR1 MNHEY, CDR2 SVGAGI. Deletions cut 2 bases from V and 6 bases from J, with 8 bases between. The CDR3 sequence is 12 residues long. The DNA of the CDR3 is TGTGCCAGCAGTTACGAGGGGCTCGAGCAGTACTTC. This codes for CASSYEGLEQYF.

V and J are TRBV6-5 and TRBJ2-1; D is undetermined. The CDR3 is 14 residues long. The germline V gene encodes CDR1 MNHEY and CDR2 SVGAGI. V dropped 1 base and J dropped 9 bases, with 13 bases sitting between them. The CDR3 DNA is TGTGCCAGCAGTTACTTATTGGGCGACCTTGAGCAGTTCTTC. Its translation: CASSYLLGDLEQFF.

This clonotype has a handful of counts. The CDR3 DNA is TGCAGTGCTAGAGATACCCTAGCGGGATACAATGAGCAGTTCTTC. Protein product: CSARDTLAGYNEQFF. The chain carries TRBV20-1 and TRBJ2-1; 9 bases match TRBD2. After removal of 0 bases from V and 4 bases from J, the junction contained 4 bases not matched to a gene. CDR1 is DFQATT, CDR2 SNEGSKA, per germline (reference sequence). The CDR3 extends over 15 amino acids.

This clonotype has ten or more counts. CDR3 bases: TGTGCCAGCAGTTACCCGAGCGGGAGGGCCACCGGGGAGCTGTTTTTT. It encodes CASSYPSGRATGELFF. The chain links TRBV6-2 or TRBV6-3 to TRBJ2-2, with 10 bases that match TRBD2. CDR3 length equals 16 residues. The ends lost 2 bases at V and 4 bases at J; junction bases unmatched: 4. Per the germline V gene, CDR1 is MNHEY and CDR2 is SVGEGT.

This clonotype occurred a few times. This chain links TRBV6-1 with TRBJ1-2; 7 bases line up with TRBD1. The CDR3 loop spans 16 amino acids. Germline trimming cut 5 bases from V and 1 base from J; bases unmatched to any gene: 10. The germline V gene encodes CDR1 MNHNS and CDR2 SASEGT. The CDR3 sequence: CASSLGQKLFNYGYTF. The CDR3 DNA is TGTGCCAGCAGTCTGGGACAGAAATTATTTAACTATGGCTACACCTTC.

This clonotype appeared a few times. The CDR3 DNA sequence: TGCGCCAGCAGTGAAGCCGGACAGGGTAGTGGCAGGGATACGCAGTATTTT. This sequence encodes CASSEAGQGSGRDTQYF. The chain employs TRBV10-1 and TRBJ2-3, with 8 positions matching TRBD1. This CDR3 region has 17 residues. With 3 bases clipped from V and 6 bases from J, the junction kept 14 bases outside the gene matches. Germline V gene data show CDR1 as WNHNN and CDR2 as SYGVQD (reference sequence).

The V and J genes are TRBV7-9 and TRBJ2-1; TRBD2 matches at 8 bases. This CDR3 is 13 amino acids long. Germline V gene lookup returns CDR1 SEHNR and CDR2 FQNEAQ (reference sequence). The V and J ends lost 9 bases and 6 bases, in that order; junction bases with no gene match: 7. CDR3 sequence: CASRLATINEQFF. DNA of the CDR3: TGTGCCAGTAGACTAGCGACAATCAATGAGCAGTTCTTC.

The chain uses TRBV12-3 or TRBV12-4 and TRBJ2-2; no definite D call. The germline V and J ends were trimmed by 6 bases and 3 bases, with 11 bases remaining between them. The CDR3 has 14 residues. CDR3 sequence: CASRTLGDTGELFF. The CDR3 DNA is TGTGCCAGCAGGACATTAGGAGACACCGGGGAGCTGTTTTTT.

V is TRBV7-2 and J is TRBJ2-1; TRBD2 matches 9 bases. The CDR3 loop spans 15 amino acids. V gave up 1 base and J gave up 6 bases; unmatched junction bases: 4. Germline V CDR1 and CDR2: SGHTA, FQGNSA. CDR3 sequence: CASSLDGLASNEQFF. In DNA form, the CDR3 reads TGTGCCAGCAGCTTAGACGGACTAGCGTCCAATGAGCAGTTCTTC.

This clonotype has only a few counts. The V call is TRBV3-1, the J call TRBJ1-1, with D maybe TRBD1 (5 bases). This CDR3 spans 14 amino acids. V was cut by 1 base and J by 6 bases, with 12 bases left in between. Germline CDR1 reads LGHDT; CDR2 reads YNNKEL (reference sequence). DNA for the CDR3: TGTGCCAGCAGCCAAGTCGCCAGGGCGGCTGAAGCTTTCTTT. It translates to CASSQVARAAEAFF.

This clonotype occurred a few times. The DNA for the CDR3 is TGTGCCAGCAGCCCGGACACTCTAGTAGCGGGAGGGGTTACAGATACGCAGTATTTT. Its protein is CASSPDTLVAGGVTDTQYF. The V gene is TRBV7-8, the J gene TRBJ2-3; the match to TRBD2 covers 11 bases. Germline CDR1 reads SGHVS; CDR2 reads FQNEAQ. The V segment lost 5 bases and the J segment 3 bases; nucleotides outside the gene matches: 16. This CDR3 region has 19 residues.

The CDR3 loop is CASSAGRELIEQFF. The CDR3 DNA is TGTGCCAGCAGCGCGGGGCGGGAGTTAATTGAGCAGTTCTTC. The gene calls are TRBV9 and TRBJ2-1; TRBD2 matches at 7 bases. V gave up 3 bases and J gave up 9 bases; unmatched junction bases: 9. Germline loops: CDR1 SGDLS, CDR2 YYNGEE. The CDR3 loop spans 14 amino acids. Complete variable domain (other parts from reference TRBV9 and TRBJ2-1): DSGVTQTPKHLITATGQRVTLRCSPRSGDLSVYWYQQSLDQGLQFLIQYYNGEERAKGNILERFSAQQFPDLHSELNLSSLELGDSALYFCASSAGRELIEQFFGPGTRLTVL.

A few counts support this clonotype. The chain has TRBV6-1 and TRBJ2-3, with 10 bases that match TRBD2. This CDR3 is built from 13 residues. Germline V gene data show CDR1 as MNHNS and CDR2 as SASEGT. Losses at the gene ends were 6 bases for V and 5 bases for J; bases not matched to a gene: 2. CDR3 DNA: TGTGCCAGCAGCTCTAGCGGGAGAGATACGCAGTATTTT. Its protein product is CASSSSGRDTQYF.

This clonotype was seen a handful of times. This chain connects TRBV20-1 to TRBJ2-7; a possible D gene is TRBD2 (7 bases). Germline-derived CDR1 and CDR2 are DFQATT and SNEGSKA (reference sequence). The CDR3 length is 14 residues. Trimming removed 0 bases at V and 7 bases at J, with 16 bases between. This chain's CDR3 is CSAREGAGAREQYF. In nucleotides, the CDR3 is TGCAGTGCTAGAGAGGGCGCGGGGGCGCGTGAGCAGTACTTC.

The CDR3 reads CSARGFPRGLSETQYF. In nucleotides, the CDR3 is TGCAGTGCTCGGGGGTTTCCTCGGGGGCTCTCAGAGACCCAGTACTTC. The chain joins TRBV20-1 to TRBJ2-5, with D tentatively TRBD1 or TRBD2 (6 bases each). Germline V gene data show CDR1 as DFQATT and CDR2 as SNEGSKA (reference sequence). V gave up 5 bases and J gave up 4 bases, with 23 bases separating them. The CDR3 sequence is 16 residues long.

The chain has TRBV7-2 and TRBJ2-7; maybe TRBD2 (6 bases). V was trimmed by 1 base and J by 3 bases, leaving 13 bases between them. The V gene's germline CDR1 is SGHTA and CDR2 FQGNSA. The CDR3 sequence is 15 residues long. CDR3 sequence (DNA): TGTGCCAGCAGCTTAGAGGCGGGACGCGTCTACGAGCAGTACTTC. Protein product: CASSLEAGRVYEQYF.

The chain combines TRBV11-2 with TRBJ2-1; no definite D call. Germline V gene lookup returns CDR1 SGHAT and CDR2 FQNNGV. The ends were cut back, 3 bases at V and 9 bases at J, with 9 bases in the middle. There are 12 residues in the CDR3. The CDR3: CASSFVYGEQFF. The CDR3 bases are TGTGCCAGCAGCTTTGTTTATGGTGAGCAGTTCTTC.

The V and J genes are TRBV5-1 and TRBJ2-7; 11 bases align to TRBD2. In germline, CDR1 is SGHRS, CDR2 YFSETQ. V shed 2 bases and J 4 bases; nucleotides not matched to a gene: 2. The CDR3 runs to 14 residues. This CDR3 is CASSFASGRYEQYF. The CDR3 DNA follows: TGCGCCAGCAGCTTCGCTAGCGGGAGGTACGAGCAGTACTTC.

This clonotype turned up a few times. CDR3 protein: CASSLLGGGGGELFF. In DNA, the CDR3 is TGTGCCAGCAGTTTACTGGGAGGAGGGGGCGGGGAGCTGTTTTTT. This chain uses TRBV27 with TRBJ2-2, with D perhaps being TRBD1 or TRBD2 (6 bases each). Germline-derived CDR1 and CDR2 are MNHEY and SMNVEV (reference sequence). V was clipped by 2 bases and J by 7 bases, with 14 bases between them. The CDR3 is 15 residues long.